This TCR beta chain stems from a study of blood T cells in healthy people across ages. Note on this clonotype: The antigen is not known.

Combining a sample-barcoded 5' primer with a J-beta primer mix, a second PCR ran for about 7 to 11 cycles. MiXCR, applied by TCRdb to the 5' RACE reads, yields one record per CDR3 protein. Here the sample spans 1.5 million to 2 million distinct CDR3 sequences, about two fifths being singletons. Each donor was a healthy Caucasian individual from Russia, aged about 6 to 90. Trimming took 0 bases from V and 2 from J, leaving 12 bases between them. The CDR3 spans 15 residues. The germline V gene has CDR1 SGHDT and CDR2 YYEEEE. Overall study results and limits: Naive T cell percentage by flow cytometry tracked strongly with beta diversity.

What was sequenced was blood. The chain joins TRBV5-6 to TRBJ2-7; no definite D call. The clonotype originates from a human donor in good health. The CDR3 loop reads CASSLATEGPYEQYF. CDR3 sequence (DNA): TGTGCCAGCAGCTTGGCCACTGAAGGCCCCTACGAGCAGTACTTC.